This T cell receptor (beta chain) originates from a study of blood T cell repertoires in COVID-19. Profiled with immunoSEQ multiplex PCR; TCRdb holds only in-frame clones, not every one. The table records 300,000 to 400,000 clones, about 91% of them present only once. CDR3 size: 14 residues. J lost 11 bases, V lost 3 bases, and 10 bases had no gene match. The germline V gene has CDR1 SGHTA and CDR2 FQGNSA. This sequence originates from a man aged 25-40 years with COVID-19, enrolled during active disease. Specimen: peripheral blood. V and J are TRBV7-2 and TRBJ1-1, with TRBD1 matching 9 bases. CDR3 bases: TGTGCCAGCAGCTTCCCGGGACAGGGAATCGAGGCTTTCTTT. Translation: CASSFPGQGIEAFF.